What follows describes a single T cell receptor (beta chain). Its cognate antigen is unknown. V dropped 4 bases and J dropped 5 bases, with 19 bases sitting between them. The CDR3 is made up of 16 amino acids. Germline V gene data show CDR1 as SGHDT and CDR2 as YYEEEE. The PCR used 60 Vbeta and 13 Jbeta primers. Profiling relied on immunoSEQ multiplex PCR, and the TCRdb table lists in-frame clones only, not all of them. The profile shows roughly 120,000 clones, under 85% of them singletons. This sample is drawn from a study of cytomegalovirus exposure and HLA in healthy donors. Findings and caveats of the study: Researchers counted 180 or so TCR beta chains as cytomegalovirus-associated. According to an earlier analysis, most TCR beta V segments yielded productive rearrangements about 87% or about 30% of the time. Association with HLA alleles at 0.05 false discovery rate was found for 15,000 to 20,000 TCR beta sequences in a later analysis.

The chain couples TRBV5-6 to TRBJ2-1; D possibly corresponds to TRBD1 (5 bases). The sequence was obtained from a woman aged 18-29 years in good health and CMV-seronegative. The material sequenced was PBMCs. The CDR3 sequence: CASSPSGNWQNNEQFF. In nucleotides, the CDR3 is TGTGCCAGCAGCCCCTCAGGGAACTGGCAAAACAATGAGCAGTTCTTC.